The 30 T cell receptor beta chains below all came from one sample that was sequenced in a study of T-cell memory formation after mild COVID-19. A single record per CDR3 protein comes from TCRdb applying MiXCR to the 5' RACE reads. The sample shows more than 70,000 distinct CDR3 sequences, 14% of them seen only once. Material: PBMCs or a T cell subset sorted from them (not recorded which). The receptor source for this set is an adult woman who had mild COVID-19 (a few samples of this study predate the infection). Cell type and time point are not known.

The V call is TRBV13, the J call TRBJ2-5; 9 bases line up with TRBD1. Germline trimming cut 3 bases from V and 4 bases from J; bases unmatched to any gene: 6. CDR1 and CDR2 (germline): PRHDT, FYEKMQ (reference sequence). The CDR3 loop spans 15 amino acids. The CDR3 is CASSLGQGFPETQYF. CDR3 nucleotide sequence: TGTGCCAGCAGCTTGGGACAGGGCTTCCCAGAGACCCAGTACTTC.

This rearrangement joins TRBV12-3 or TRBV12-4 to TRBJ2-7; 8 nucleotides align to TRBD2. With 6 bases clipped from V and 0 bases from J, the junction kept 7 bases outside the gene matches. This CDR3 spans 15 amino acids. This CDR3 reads CASSNPGLGSYEQYF. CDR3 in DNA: TGTGCCAGCAGCAACCCGGGACTAGGCTCCTACGAGCAGTACTTC.

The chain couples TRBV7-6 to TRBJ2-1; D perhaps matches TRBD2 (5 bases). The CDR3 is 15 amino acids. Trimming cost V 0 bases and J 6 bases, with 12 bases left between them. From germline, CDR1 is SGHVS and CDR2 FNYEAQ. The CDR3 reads CASSLAPGGPNEQFF. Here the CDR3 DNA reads TGTGCCAGCAGCTTAGCCCCTGGCGGGCCCAATGAGCAGTTCTTC.

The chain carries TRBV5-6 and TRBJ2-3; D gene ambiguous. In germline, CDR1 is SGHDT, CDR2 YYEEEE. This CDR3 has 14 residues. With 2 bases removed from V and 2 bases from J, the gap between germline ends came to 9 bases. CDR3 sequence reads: CASSFPGNTDTQYF. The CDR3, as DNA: TGTGCCAGCAGCTTCCCCGGAAACACAGATACGCAGTATTTT. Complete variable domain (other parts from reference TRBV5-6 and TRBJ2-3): DAGVTQSPTHLIKTRGQQVTLRCSPKSGHDTVSWYQQALGQGPQFIFQYYEEEERQRGNFPDRFSGHQFPNYSSELNVNALLLGDSALYLCASSFPGNTDTQYFGPGTRLTVL.

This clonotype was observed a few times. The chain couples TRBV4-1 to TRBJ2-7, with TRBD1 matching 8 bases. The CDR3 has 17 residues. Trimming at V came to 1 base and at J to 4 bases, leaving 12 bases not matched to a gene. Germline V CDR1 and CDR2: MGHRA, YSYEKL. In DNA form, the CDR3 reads TGCGCCAGCAGCCAAGCGGGGACAGGACCGTTGTTATACGAGCAGTACTTC. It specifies CASSQAGTGPLLYEQYF.

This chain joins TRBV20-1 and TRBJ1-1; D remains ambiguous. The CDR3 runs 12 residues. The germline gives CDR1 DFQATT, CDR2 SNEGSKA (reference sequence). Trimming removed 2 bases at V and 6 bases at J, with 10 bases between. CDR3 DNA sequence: TGCAGTGCTAGAAGGACGGTCCCTGAAGCTTTCTTT. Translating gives CSARRTVPEAFF.

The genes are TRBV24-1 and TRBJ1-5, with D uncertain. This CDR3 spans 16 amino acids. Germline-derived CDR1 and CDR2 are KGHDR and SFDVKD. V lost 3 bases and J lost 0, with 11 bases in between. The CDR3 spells CATSDRSWNSNQPQHF. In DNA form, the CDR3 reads TGTGCCACCAGTGATAGGTCCTGGAATAGCAATCAGCCCCAGCATTTT.

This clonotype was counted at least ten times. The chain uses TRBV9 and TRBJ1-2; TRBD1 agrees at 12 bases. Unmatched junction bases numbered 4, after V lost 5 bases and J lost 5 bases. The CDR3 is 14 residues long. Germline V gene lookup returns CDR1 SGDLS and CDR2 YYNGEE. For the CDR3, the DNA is TGTGCCAGCAGACCGGGACAGGGGGCTTATGGCTACACCTTC. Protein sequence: CASRPGQGAYGYTF.

DNA for the CDR3: TGTGCCAGCAGCTTAGCGCTCGGGGGCGCATATGGGAATGAGCAGTTCTTC. Translating it yields CASSLALGGAYGNEQFF. V and J are TRBV7-8 and TRBJ2-1; D may match TRBD1 or TRBD2 (6 bases each). Trimming cost V 0 bases and J 7 bases, with 19 bases left between them. This CDR3 comprises 17 residues. Germline CDR1 reads SGHVS; CDR2 reads FQNEAQ.

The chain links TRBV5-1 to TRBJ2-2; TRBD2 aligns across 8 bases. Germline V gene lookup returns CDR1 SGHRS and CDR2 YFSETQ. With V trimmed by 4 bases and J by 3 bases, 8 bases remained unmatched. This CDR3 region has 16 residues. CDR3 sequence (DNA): TGCGCCAGCAGCCTTGCCACTAGCGGCGACACCGGGGAGCTGTTTTTT. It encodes CASSLATSGDTGELFF.

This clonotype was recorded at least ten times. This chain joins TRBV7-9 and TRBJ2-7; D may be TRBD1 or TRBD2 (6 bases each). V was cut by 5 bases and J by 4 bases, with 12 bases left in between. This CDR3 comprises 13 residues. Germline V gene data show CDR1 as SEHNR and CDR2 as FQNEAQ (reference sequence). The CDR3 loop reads CASSPGGFYEQYF. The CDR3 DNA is TGTGCCAGCAGCCCCGGGGGCTTTTACGAGCAGTACTTC.

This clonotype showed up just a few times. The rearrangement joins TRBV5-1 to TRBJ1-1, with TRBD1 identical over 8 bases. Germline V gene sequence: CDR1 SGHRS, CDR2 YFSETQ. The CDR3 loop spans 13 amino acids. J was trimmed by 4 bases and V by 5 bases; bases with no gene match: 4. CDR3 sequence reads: CASRLGQGTEAFF. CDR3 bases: TGCGCCAGCAGATTAGGACAGGGCACTGAAGCTTTCTTT.

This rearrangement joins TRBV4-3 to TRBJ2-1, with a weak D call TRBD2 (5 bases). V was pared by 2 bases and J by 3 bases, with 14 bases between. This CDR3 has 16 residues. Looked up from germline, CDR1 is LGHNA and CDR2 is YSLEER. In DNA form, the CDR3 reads TGCGCCAGCAGCCAATTTCTAGCCCCGAACTACAATGAGCAGTTCTTC. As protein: CASSQFLAPNYNEQFF.

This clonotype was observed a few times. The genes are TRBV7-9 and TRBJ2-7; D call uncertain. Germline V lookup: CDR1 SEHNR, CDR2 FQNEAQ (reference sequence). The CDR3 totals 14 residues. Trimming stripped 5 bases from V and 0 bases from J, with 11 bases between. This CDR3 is CASSPRQGSYEQYF. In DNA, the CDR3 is TGTGCCAGCAGCCCGAGACAAGGCTCCTACGAGCAGTACTTC.

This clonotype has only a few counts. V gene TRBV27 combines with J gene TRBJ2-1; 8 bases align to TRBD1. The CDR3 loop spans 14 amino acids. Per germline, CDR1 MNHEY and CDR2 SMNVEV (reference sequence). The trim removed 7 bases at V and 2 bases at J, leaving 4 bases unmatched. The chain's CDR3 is CASMTTGAYNEQFF. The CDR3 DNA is TGTGCCAGCATGACGACAGGGGCCTACAATGAGCAGTTCTTC.

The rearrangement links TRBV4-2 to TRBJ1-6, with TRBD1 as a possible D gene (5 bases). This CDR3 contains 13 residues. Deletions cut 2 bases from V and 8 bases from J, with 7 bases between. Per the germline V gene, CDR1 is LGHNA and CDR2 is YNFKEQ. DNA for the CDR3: TGTGCCAGCAGCCAAAAACAGGATTCACCCCTCCACTTT. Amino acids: CASSQKQDSPLHF.

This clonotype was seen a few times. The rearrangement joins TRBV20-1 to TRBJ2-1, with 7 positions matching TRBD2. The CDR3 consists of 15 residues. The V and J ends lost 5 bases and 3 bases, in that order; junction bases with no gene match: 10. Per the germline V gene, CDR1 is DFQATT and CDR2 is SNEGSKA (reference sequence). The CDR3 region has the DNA TGCAGTGCTGGGGGTGGGGACTACGACTACAATGAGCAGTTCTTC. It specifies CSAGGGDYDYNEQFF.

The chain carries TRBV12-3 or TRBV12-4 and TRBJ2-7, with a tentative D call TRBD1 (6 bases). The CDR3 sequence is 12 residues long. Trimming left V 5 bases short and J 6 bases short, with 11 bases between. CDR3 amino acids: CASSPGTFEQYF. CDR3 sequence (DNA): TGTGCCAGCAGTCCTGGGACATTCGAGCAGTACTTC.

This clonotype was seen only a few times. The CDR3 sequence: CASSPQHDWNEQFF. The CDR3 nucleotides read TGTGCCAGCTCACCGCAACACGACTGGAATGAGCAGTTCTTC. The chain is built from TRBV18 and TRBJ2-1; no firm D call. Germline CDR1 reads KGHSH; CDR2 reads LQKENI. There are 14 residues in the CDR3. The ends were cut back, 3 bases at V and 7 bases at J, with 13 bases in the middle.

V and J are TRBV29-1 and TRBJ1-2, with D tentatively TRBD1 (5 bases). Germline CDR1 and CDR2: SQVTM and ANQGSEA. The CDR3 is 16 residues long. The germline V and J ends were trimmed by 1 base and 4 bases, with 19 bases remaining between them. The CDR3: CSVEGQEWDVLYGYTF. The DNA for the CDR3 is TGCAGCGTTGAAGGTCAAGAGTGGGACGTCCTCTATGGCTACACCTTC.

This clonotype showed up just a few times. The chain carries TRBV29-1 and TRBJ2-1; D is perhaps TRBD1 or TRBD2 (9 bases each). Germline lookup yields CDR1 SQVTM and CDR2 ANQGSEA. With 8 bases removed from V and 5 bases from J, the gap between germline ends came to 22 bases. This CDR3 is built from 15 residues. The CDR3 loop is CSSAGGDRVNNEQFF. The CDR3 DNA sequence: TGCAGCTCCGCGGGGGGGGACAGGGTAAACAATGAGCAGTTCTTC.

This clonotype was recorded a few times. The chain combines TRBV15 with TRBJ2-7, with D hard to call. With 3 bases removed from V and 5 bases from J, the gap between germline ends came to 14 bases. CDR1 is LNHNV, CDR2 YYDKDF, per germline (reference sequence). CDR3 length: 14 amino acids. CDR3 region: CATSSLSSPHEQYF. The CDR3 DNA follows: TGTGCCACCAGCAGTCTCTCAAGCCCCCACGAGCAGTACTTC.

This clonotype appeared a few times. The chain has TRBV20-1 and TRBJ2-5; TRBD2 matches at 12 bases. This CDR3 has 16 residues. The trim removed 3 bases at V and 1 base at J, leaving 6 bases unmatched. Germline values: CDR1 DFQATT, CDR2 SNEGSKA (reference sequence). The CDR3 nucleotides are TGCAGTGCTAGCCCGACTAGCGGGAGATTCCAAGAGACCCAGTACTTC. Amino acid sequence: CSASPTSGRFQETQYF.

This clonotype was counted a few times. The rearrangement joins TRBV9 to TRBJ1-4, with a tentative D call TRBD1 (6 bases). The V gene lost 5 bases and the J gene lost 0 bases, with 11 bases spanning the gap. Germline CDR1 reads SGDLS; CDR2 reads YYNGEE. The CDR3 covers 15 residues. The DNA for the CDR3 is TGTGCCAGCAGTCCAGGGGAGGCAACTAATGAAAAACTGTTTTTT. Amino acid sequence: CASSPGEATNEKLFF. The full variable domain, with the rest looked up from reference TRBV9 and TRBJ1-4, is DSGVTQTPKHLITATGQRVTLRCSPRSGDLSVYWYQQSLDQGLQFLIQYYNGEERAKGNILERFSAQQFPDLHSELNLSSLELGDSALYFCASSPGEATNEKLFFGSGTQLSVL.

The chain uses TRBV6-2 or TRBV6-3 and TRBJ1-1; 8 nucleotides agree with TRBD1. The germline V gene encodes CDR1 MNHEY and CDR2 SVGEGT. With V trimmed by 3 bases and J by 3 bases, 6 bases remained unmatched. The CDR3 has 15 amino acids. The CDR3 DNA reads TGTGCCAGCAGTTATGGGTCGACAGGGGACACTGAAGCTTTCTTT. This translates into CASSYGSTGDTEAFF.

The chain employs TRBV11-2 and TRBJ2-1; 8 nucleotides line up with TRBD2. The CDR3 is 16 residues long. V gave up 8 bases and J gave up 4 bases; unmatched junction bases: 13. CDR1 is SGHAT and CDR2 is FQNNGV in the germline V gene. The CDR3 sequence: CASGIAGLGRYNEQFF. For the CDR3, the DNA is TGTGCCAGCGGGATAGCGGGACTAGGGAGGTACAATGAGCAGTTCTTC.

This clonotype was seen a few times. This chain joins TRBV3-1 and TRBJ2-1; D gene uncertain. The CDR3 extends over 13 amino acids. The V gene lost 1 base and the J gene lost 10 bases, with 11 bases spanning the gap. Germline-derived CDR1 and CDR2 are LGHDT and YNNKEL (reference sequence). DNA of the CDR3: TGTGCCAGCAGCCAAGGACTTCTCGGAGAGCAGTTCTTC. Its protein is CASSQGLLGEQFF.

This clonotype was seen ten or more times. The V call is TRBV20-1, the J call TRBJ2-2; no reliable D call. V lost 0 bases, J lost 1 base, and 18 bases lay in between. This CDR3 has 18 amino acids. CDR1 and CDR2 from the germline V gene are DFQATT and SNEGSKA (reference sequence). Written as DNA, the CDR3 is TGCAGTGCTAGAGACCAATACTTCAACAAGTTGAACACCGGGGAGCTGTTTTTT. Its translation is CSARDQYFNKLNTGELFF.

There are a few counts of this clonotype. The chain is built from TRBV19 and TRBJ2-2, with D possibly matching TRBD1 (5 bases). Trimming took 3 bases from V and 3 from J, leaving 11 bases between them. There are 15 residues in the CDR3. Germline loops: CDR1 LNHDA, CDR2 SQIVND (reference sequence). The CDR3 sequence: CASSMGQGHTGELFF. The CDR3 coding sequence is TGTGCCAGTAGTATGGGCCAGGGCCACACCGGGGAGCTGTTTTTT.

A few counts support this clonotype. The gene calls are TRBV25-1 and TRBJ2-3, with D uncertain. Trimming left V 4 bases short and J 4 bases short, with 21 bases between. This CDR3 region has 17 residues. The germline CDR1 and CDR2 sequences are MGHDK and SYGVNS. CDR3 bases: TGTGCCAGCAGTGGGTCTCGGAATAGTATGATGGCAGATACGCAGTATTTT. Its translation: CASSGSRNSMMADTQYF.